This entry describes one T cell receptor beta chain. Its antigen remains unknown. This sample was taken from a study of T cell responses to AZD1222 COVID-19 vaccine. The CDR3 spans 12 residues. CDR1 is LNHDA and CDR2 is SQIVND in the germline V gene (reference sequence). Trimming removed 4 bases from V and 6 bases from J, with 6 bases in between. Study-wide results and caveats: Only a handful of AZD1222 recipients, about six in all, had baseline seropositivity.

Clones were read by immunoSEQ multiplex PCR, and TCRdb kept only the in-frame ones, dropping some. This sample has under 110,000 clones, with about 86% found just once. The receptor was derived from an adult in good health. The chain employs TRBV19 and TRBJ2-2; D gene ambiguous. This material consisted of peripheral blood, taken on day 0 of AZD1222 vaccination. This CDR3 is CASSSGAGELFF. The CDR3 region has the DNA TGTGCCAGTAGTAGTGGGGCCGGGGAGCTGTTTTTT.